The following is a TCR beta chain sequence with its context. Documented time point: pre-treatment sample, taken before nivolumab and TIL therapy. Tumor tissue came from excised metastases, mostly pleural nodules or supraclavicular lymph nodes. Adults with stage 4 NSCLC were enrolled in a phase I trial. Sequencing used immunoSEQ v3. Only in-frame clones appear in the TCRdb table, and some are missing; sequencing was by immunoSEQ multiplex PCR. Of about 50,000 clones detected, 71% appear once; the ten largest clones hold roughly 5.6%. These data come from a study of TIL therapy for anti-PD-1-resistant metastatic lung cancer. The CDR3 contains 14 residues. The V end lost 4 bases, the J end lost 0 bases, and 6 bases lay between the germline ends. CDR1 is LNHDA and CDR2 is SQIVND in the germline V gene (reference sequence).

The sequencing here drew on tumor tissue, taken at baseline. The gene calls are TRBV19 and TRBJ1-4; D ambiguous. This sequence was found in a person aged 25-79 years with non-small cell lung cancer. The CDR3 reads CASSTQTTNEKLFF. CDR3 in DNA: TGTGCCAGTAGTACTCAGACAACTAATGAAAAACTGTTTTTT.